This T cell receptor (beta chain) appears in the sequencing data of a study of shared clonotypes between healthy human individuals. Findings and caveats of the study: The diversity represented, both genetic and in exposure history, was limited by few donors.

Worth noting for this clone: Its antigen is unknown.

Genomic DNA (from each subset) was split evenly across several immunoSEQ plates. Each PCR replicate from the sorted subsets contained about 200 ng DNA, which is tens of thousands of T cell genomes. Assay used: immunoSEQ multiplex PCR; TCRdb lists only in-frame clones, some missing. The repertoire has approximately 1,500,000 clones, approximately 97% of them found once; the top ten carry over 1%. The sequence derives from a man in his thirties or forties in good health. The sequencing input was naive CD4+ T cells sorted from blood. As to subset: CD45RA+ positively selected.

The DNA of the CDR3 is TGTGCCAGTATTGCAGCGGGTGCTTGGGAGCTGTTTTTT. It codes for CASIAAGAWELFF. The V and J genes are TRBV19 and TRBJ2-2; tentatively, D is TRBD2 (6 bases). V lost 7 bases, J lost 9 bases, and 15 bases lay in between. This CDR3 contains 13 residues. Germline CDR1 is LNHDA and CDR2 is SQIVND (reference sequence).